These T cell receptor beta chains were read from a single sample in a study of cytomegalovirus exposure and HLA in healthy donors. The protocol was immunoSEQ multiplex PCR, while the TCRdb copy is restricted to in-frame clones and leaves out a portion. Of roughly 200,000 clones in the sample, approximately 78% were seen once. Sequenced input: PBMCs. All receptors derive from a woman aged 25 to 45 in good health and CMV-seronegative. Each CDR3 is given with its conserved first and last residue. A D gene is named only where the DNA matches it firmly. The size field is filled for only some rows; it gives once, few, many or a size class.

V gene	D gene	clone size	J gene	CDR3 DNA	CDR3 protein
TRBV2	.	.	TRBJ2-5	TGTGCCAGCAGTGGAGGGGGGGGAGGAGAGACCCAGTACTTC	CASSGGGGGETQYF
TRBV9	.	.	TRBJ2-7	TGTGCCAGCAGCGGCCAGGGGTCCAACGAGCAGTACTTC	CASSGQGSNEQYF
TRBV5-1	TRBD1	.	TRBJ1-2	TGCGCCAGCAGCTTAGGGGGCACGTCGAACTATGGCTACACCTTC	CASSLGGTSNYGYTF
TRBV5-1	.	few	TRBJ2-7	TGCGCCAGCAGCTTGGCAGCGACGCTCTTAGGAGAGCAGTACTTC	CASSLAATLLGEQYF
TRBV11-2	TRBD2	once	TRBJ2-5	TGTGCCAGCAGCTTAACTAGCGGGAGGTTGGAGACCCAGTACTTC	CASSLTSGRLETQYF
TRBV13	TRBD2	.	TRBJ2-3	TGTGCCAGCAGGCCCGCTAGCGGGGGGGTTGGAGATACGCAGTATTTT	CASRPASGGVGDTQYF
TRBV7-9	.	.	TRBJ1-3	TGTGCCAGCAGCCCGTCGGGAGGCTCTGGAAACACCATATATTTT	CASSPSGGSGNTIYF
TRBV6-5	.	.	TRBJ2-2	TGTGCCAGCAGTTACGAGGGCACCGGGGAGCTGTTTTTT	CASSYEGTGELFF
TRBV7-9	TRBD2	.	TRBJ2-1	TGTGCCAGCAGCTTAGTGACTAGCGGGGCTCATGAGCAGTTCTTC	CASSLVTSGAHEQFF
TRBV13	.	.	TRBJ2-3	TGTGCCAGCAGCTTAGGCCATACTAGCACAGATACGCAGTATTTT	CASSLGHTSTDTQYF
TRBV5-5	.	.	TRBJ2-7	TGTGCCAGCAGCCCTTACCCCAGCGGGCCCCCTTACGAGCAGTACTTC	CASSPYPSGPPYEQYF
TRBV5-4	.	few	TRBJ1-1	TGTGCCACCGAGATGAACACTGAAGCTTTCTTT	CATEMNTEAFF
TRBV5-1	TRBD2	.	TRBJ2-3	TGCGCCAGCAGCTTAGCTAGCGGGAGTTCAGATACGCAGTATTTT	CASSLASGSSDTQYF
TRBV6-1	.	.	TRBJ1-2	TGTGCCAGCAGTGAGCGCCAGGGAAGAGGCTACACCTTC	CASSERQGRGYTF
TRBV29-1	.	.	TRBJ2-3	TGCAGCGTTGCACAGGGAATAGATACGCAGTATTTT	CSVAQGIDTQYF
TRBV7-3	.	.	TRBJ2-4	TGTGCCAGCTGGGGAGGTCATGGAGACATTCAGTACTTC	CASWGGHGDIQYF
TRBV6-1	TRBD1	.	TRBJ1-1	TGTGCCAGCAGCCTTGACAGGGACACTGAAGCTTTCTTT	CASSLDRDTEAFF
TRBV18	TRBD1	.	TRBJ2-7	TGTGCCAGCTCACCAGAGGGGGCCCCAAGCTCCTACGAGCAGTACTTC	CASSPEGAPSSYEQYF
TRBV4-2	.	.	TRBJ2-5	TGTGCCAGCAGCCAAGATTGGGCATTAGCGGCGGAGACCCAGTACTTC	CASSQDWALAAETQYF
TRBV10-1	.	.	TRBJ2-7	TGCGCCAGCTCAAAGGGAGCGAGAGCCTACGAGCAGTACTTC	CASSKGARAYEQYF
TRBV7-2	TRBD2	few	TRBJ2-1	TGTGCCAGCAGCTTAGACGGGACTACCGGTAATGAGCAGTTCTTC	CASSLDGTTGNEQFF
TRBV6-1	.	.	TRBJ1-3	TGTGCCAGCAGTATAGGGAGGGGAGGAAACACCATATATTTT	CASSIGRGGNTIYF
TRBV7-9	TRBD1	.	TRBJ2-2	TGTGCCAGCAGCTTAGGACAGGGGGCGAACACCGGGGAGCTGTTTTTT	CASSLGQGANTGELFF
TRBV11-1	TRBD1	.	TRBJ2-7	TGTGCCAGCAGCCCAGGGACAGAGACCTACGAGCAGTACTTC	CASSPGTETYEQYF
TRBV5-1	.	.	TRBJ1-5	TGCGCCAGCAGCTTGGACGCTTCAGGGCTAGGGCCCCAGCATTTT	CASSLDASGLGPQHF
TRBV2	.	.	TRBJ1-6	TGTGCCAGCGCAGACCCGGGGTCACCCCTCCACTTT	CASADPGSPLHF
TRBV30	.	many	TRBJ1-4	TGTGCCTGGACCATCTATGGGGGGAATGGCGAAAAACTGTTTTTT	CAWTIYGGNGEKLFF
TRBV9	.	.	TRBJ2-3	TGTGCCAGCAGCGGGACAGCCACAGATACGCAGTATTTT	CASSGTATDTQYF
TRBV29-1	TRBD1	.	TRBJ1-1	TGCAGCGTTCGCCGACAGGGGATGAACACTGAAGCTTTCTTT	CSVRRQGMNTEAFF
TRBV5-1	.	.	TRBJ2-1	TGCGCCAGCAGCTCAGGACAGAGATACAATGAGCAGTTCTTC	CASSSGQRYNEQFF
TRBV9	.	.	TRBJ2-1	TGTGCCAGCAGCGTACTGGGGAGGACGGACTACAATGAGCAGTTCTTC	CASSVLGRTDYNEQFF
TRBV5-5	.	.	TRBJ2-3	TGTGCCAGCAGCTTGGAACTAACCTACGCGGATACGCAGTATTTT	CASSLELTYADTQYF
TRBV7-8	.	.	TRBJ2-3	TGTGCCAGCAGCTTTGCGGAGACAGATACGCAGTATTTT	CASSFAETDTQYF
TRBV6-5	TRBD1	.	TRBJ1-4	TGTGCCAGCAGTTACTCTGGGACAGGGGTAAAACTGTTTTTT	CASSYSGTGVKLFF
TRBV30	TRBD1	.	TRBJ2-2	TGTGCCTGGAGTTCACTAGGACAGGGATTCACCGGGGAGCTGTTTTTT	CAWSSLGQGFTGELFF
TRBV6-5	TRBD1	.	TRBJ1-4	TGTGCCAGCAGGATACAGGGGCCTAATGAAAAACTGTTTTTT	CASRIQGPNEKLFF
TRBV19	TRBD2	.	TRBJ2-7	TGTGCCAGTAGCCGACTAGCGGGAGAAATCGAGCAGTACTTC	CASSRLAGEIEQYF
TRBV5-1	TRBD1	.	TRBJ1-4	TGCGCCAGCAGCTTGGGGACAGGGCTTTGGGAAAAACTGTTTTTT	CASSLGTGLWEKLFF
TRBV5-4	.	.	TRBJ1-1	TGTGCCAGCAGCCAAGATAGGGCAGGGACTGAAGCTTTCTTT	CASSQDRAGTEAFF
TRBV28	TRBD1	.	TRBJ2-2	TGTGCCAGCAAATGGGGACAGGGGGCTTTTGGGGAGCTGTTTTTT	CASKWGQGAFGELFF
TRBV11-2	.	.	TRBJ2-2	TGTGCCAGCAGCGTAAACCAGAGGACCGGGGAGCTGTTTTTT	CASSVNQRTGELFF
TRBV27	.	.	TRBJ1-5	TGTGCCAGCCGGGAGGGAAATCAGCCCCAGCATTTT	CASREGNQPQHF
TRBV4-1	TRBD2	.	TRBJ2-1	TGCGCCAGCAGCCACTCTAGCGGGAGAAAGTCCTACAATGAGCAGTTCTTC	CASSHSSGRKSYNEQFF
TRBV2	.	.	TRBJ1-1	TGTGCCAGCAACCGAGGGCAGGTGAACACTGAAGCTTTCTTT	CASNRGQVNTEAFF
TRBV7-6	.	.	TRBJ2-1	TGTGCCAGCAGCCTGAGTTTGAGGCGGGGGCCAAGGAATGAGCAGTTCTTC	CASSLSLRRGPRNEQFF
TRBV25-1	.	once	TRBJ2-1	TGTGCCAGCAGTGAGGCAGTATACAATGAGCAGTTCTTC	CASSEAVYNEQFF
TRBV6-1	.	.	TRBJ1-5	TGTGCCAGCAGTCCCGGCCGTAGGGGGACGGAGCCCCAGCATTTT	CASSPGRRGTEPQHF
TRBV5-6	.	.	TRBJ2-1	TGTGCCAGCAGCTTGGACGCGGGGGCCTTCTACAATGAGCAGTTCTTC	CASSLDAGAFYNEQFF